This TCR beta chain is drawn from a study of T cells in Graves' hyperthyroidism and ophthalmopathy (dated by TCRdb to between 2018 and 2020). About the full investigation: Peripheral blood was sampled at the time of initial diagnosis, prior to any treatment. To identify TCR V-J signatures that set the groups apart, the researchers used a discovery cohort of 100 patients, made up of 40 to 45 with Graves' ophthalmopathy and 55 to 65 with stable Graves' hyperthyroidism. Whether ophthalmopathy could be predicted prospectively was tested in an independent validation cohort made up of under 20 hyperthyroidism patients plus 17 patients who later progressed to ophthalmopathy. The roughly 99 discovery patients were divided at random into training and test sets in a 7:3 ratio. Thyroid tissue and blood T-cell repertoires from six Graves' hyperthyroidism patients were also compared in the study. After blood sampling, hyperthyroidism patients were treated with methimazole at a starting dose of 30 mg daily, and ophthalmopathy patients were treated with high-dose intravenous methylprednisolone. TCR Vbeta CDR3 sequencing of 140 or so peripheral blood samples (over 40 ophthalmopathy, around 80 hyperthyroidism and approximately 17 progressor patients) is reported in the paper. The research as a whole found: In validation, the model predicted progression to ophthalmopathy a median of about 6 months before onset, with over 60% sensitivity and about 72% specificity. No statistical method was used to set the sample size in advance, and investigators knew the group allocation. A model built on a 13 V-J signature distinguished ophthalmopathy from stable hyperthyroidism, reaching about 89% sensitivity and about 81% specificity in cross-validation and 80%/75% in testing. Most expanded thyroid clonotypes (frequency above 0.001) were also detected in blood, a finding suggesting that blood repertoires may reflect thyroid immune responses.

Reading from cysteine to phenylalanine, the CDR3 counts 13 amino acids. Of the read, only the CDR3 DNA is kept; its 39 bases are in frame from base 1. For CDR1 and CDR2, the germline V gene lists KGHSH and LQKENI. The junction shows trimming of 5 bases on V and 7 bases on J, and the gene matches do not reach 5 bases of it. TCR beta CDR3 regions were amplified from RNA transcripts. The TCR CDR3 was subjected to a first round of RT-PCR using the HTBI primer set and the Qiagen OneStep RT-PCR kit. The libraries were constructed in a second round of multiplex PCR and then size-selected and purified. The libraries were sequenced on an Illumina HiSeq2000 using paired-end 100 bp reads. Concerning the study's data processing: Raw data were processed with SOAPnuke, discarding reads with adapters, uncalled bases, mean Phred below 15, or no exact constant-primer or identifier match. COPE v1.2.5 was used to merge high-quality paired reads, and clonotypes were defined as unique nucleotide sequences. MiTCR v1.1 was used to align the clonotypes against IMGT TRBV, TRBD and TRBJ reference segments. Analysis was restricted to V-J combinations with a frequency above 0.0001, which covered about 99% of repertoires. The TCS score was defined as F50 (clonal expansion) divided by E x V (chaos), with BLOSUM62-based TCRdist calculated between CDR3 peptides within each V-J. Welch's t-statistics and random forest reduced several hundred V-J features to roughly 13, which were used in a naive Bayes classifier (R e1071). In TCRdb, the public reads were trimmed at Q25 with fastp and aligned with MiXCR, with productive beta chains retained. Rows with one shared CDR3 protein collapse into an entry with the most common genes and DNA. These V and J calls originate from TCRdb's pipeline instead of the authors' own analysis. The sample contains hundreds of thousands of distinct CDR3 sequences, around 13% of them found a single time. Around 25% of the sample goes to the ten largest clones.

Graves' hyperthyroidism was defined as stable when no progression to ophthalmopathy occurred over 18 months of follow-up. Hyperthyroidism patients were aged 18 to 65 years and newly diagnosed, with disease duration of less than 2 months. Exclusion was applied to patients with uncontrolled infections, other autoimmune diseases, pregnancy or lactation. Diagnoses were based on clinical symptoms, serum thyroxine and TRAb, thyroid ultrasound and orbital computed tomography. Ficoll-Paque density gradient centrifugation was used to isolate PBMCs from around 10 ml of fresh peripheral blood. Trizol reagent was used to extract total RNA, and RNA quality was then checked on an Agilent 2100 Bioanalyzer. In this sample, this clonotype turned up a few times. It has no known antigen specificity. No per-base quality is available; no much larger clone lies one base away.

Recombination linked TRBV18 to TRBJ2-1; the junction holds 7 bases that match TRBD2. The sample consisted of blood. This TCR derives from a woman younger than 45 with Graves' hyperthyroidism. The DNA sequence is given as TGTGCCAGCTCATCGCTAGCGGAGAATGAGCAGTTCTTC. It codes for CASSSLAENEQFF.